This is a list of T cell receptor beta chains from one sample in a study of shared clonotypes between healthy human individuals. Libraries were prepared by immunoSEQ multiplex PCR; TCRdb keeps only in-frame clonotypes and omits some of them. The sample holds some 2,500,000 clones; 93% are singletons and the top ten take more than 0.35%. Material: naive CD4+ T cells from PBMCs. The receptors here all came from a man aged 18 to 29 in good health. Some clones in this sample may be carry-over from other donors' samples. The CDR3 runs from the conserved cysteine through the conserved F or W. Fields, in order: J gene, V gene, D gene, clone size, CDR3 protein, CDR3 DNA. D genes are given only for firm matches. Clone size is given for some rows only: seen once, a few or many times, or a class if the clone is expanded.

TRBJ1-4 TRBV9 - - CASSGGPDSLNEKLFF TGTGCCAGCAGCGGAGGGCCGGACAGTTTAAATGAAAAACTGTTTTTT
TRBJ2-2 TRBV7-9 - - CASSQPGLRGGELFF TGTGCCAGCAGCCAACCGGGACTGAGGGGCGGGGAGCTGTTTTTT
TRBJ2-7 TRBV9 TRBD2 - CASSSGSGSSYEQYF TGTGCCAGCAGTAGCGGGAGTGGGTCCTCCTACGAGCAGTACTTC
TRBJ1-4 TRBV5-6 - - CASRSDEGSSNEKLFF TGTGCCAGCAGATCGGATGAGGGCAGTTCTAATGAAAAACTGTTTTTT
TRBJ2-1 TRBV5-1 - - CASSLGGDGTQQFF TGCGCCAGCAGCTTGGGAGGCGACGGGACACAGCAGTTCTTC
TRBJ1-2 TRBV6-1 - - CASSEDVQGRYGYTF TGTGCCAGCAGTGAGGACGTACAGGGTCGCTATGGCTACACCTTC
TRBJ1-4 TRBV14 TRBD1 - CASSPGTGEEKLFF TGTGCCAGCAGCCCCGGGACAGGGGAGGAAAAACTGTTTTTT
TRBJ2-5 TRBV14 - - CASSQVLGGQETQYF TGTGCCAGCAGCCAAGTTCTCGGGGGACAAGAGACCCAGTACTTC
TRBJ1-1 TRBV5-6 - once CASSLGGGDTEAFF TGTGCCAGCAGCTTGGGCGGTGGGGACACTGAAGCTTTCTTT
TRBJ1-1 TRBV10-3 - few CAISGAGGHMNTEAFF TGTGCCATCAGTGGGGCCGGGGGACACATGAACACTGAAGCTTTCTTT
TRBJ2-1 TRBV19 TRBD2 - CASSGRGPSYNEQFF TGTGCCAGTAGCGGGAGGGGTCCCTCCTACAATGAGCAGTTCTTC
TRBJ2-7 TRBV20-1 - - CSAKLAYEQYF TGCAGTGCAAAGCTAGCCTACGAGCAGTACTTC
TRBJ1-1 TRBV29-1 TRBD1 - CSVLRDRSTEAFF TGCAGCGTCCTTCGGGACAGAAGCACTGAAGCTTTCTTT
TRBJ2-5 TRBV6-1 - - CACRPGPWSETQYF TGTGCCTGCCGACCGGGACCTTGGTCAGAGACCCAGTACTTC
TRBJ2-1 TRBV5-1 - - CASSLGRGLSYNEQFF TGCGCCAGCAGCTTGGGGCGGGGCCTCTCCTACAATGAGCAGTTCTTC
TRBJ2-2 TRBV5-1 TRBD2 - CASSFGLADTGELFF TGCGCCAGCAGCTTCGGACTAGCGGACACCGGGGAGCTGTTTTTT